This T cell receptor (beta chain) derives from a study of early T cells in non-severe SARS-CoV-2 infection. Study-wide background: Unpaired chains resulted from sequencing bulk RNA of unsorted whole blood. The study's findings and limits: VDJdb matching, biased toward anti-spike CD8 responses, missed private and CD4 specificities.

This clonotype appeared a few times. Its antigen is undetermined. This CDR3 is built from 13 residues. V was shortened by 0 bases and J by 12 bases, with 15 bases between the two germline ends. Germline-derived CDR1 and CDR2 are DFQATT and SNEGSKA (reference sequence). Unique molecular identifiers were attached to individual cDNA molecules. TCRdb reprocessed the 5' RACE reads via MiXCR and lists one record per CDR3 protein. The sample shows around 61,000 distinct CDR3 sequences, more than 13% of them seen only once. The origin of this receptor is an adult who was a healthcare worker with PCR-confirmed SARS-CoV-2 infection or an uninfected control (not recorded which). This chain connects TRBV20-1 to TRBJ2-1; no definite D call. Sequenced here: whole blood, sampled at baseline. For the CDR3, the DNA is TGCAGTGCTAGAGATCGGTTTGGTTCCAGGCAGTTCTTC. Encoded protein: CSARDRFGSRQFF.